This entry is about one TCR beta chain. The data originate from a study of T cell changes during pregnancy in multiple sclerosis. Sequencing was performed with immunoSEQ multiplex PCR; in TCRdb, only in-frame clones are kept and a portion is missing. The table lists 50,000 to 55,000 clones, around nine tenths of them singletons. Germline V lookup: CDR1 MNHNS, CDR2 SASEGT. The CDR3 is made up of 12 amino acids. V dropped 10 bases and J dropped 2 bases, with 11 bases sitting between them. J is TRBJ2-5 and V is TRBV6-1; D gene uncertain. The sample in question was CD4+ T cells from peripheral blood mononuclear cells, obtained after pregnancy. The source is a female donor with multiple sclerosis, enrolled in a pregnancy study. In DNA form, the CDR3 reads TGTGCCACCTACCCCTTTCAAGAGACCCAGTACTTC. Its protein is CATYPFQETQYF.